The clone carrying this T cell receptor beta chain came up a few times. Its target is not known. PCR primers comprised 60 Vbeta and 13 Jbeta primers. How the authors handled the data: About 12 million of the 80 million or so unique TCR beta chains counted in a later analysis were shared. The assay was immunoSEQ multiplex PCR, and TCRdb's table has in-frame clones only and misses some. From that table come the V and J calls and clone size; the DNA was used to work out D and trimming. Of about 120,000 clones in the sample, roughly 9% are singletons; the top ten hold around 5.8%. This sample is drawn from a study of cytomegalovirus exposure and HLA in healthy donors. The study, taken as a whole, reports: The authors judged a highly shared variant cluster likely a sequencing artifact. Cytomegalovirus association was listed for 164 TCR beta chains.

The clonotype comes from a woman aged 40 to 49 in good health and CMV-seropositive. The sample taken for sequencing was PBMCs.

CDR3 protein: CASSETGGPWYTQYF. CDR3 bases: TGTGCCAGCAGTGAAACGGGGGGGCCTTGGTATACGCAGTATTTT. The chain couples TRBV2 to TRBJ2-3; TRBD2 matches 8 bases. With 2 bases clipped from V and 7 bases from J, the junction kept 8 bases outside the gene matches. The CDR3 is 15 amino acids. Germline V lookup: CDR1 SNHLY, CDR2 FYNNEI. Full variable domain (outside the CDR3, taken from reference TRBV2 and TRBJ2-3): EPEVTQTPSHQVTQMGQEVILRCVPISNHLYFYWYRQILGQKVEFLVSFYNNEISEKSEIFDDQFSVERPDGSNFTLKIRSTKLEDSAMYFCASSETGGPWYTQYFGPGTRLTVL.